This TCR beta chain was documented in a study of siplizumab effects on memory and regulatory T cells. Overall study results and limits: Alloreactive sequences that could be traced to unstimulated CD4+ memory cells showed a significant reduction under siplizumab. Under siplizumab, an average about 70% of mappable alloreactive CD4+ clones were Treg-derived, compared with roughly 27% in controls. Most proliferating CD4+ or CD8+ clones, roughly 80-95%, had no naive or memory assignment.

Every sample had 80,000 to 100,000 of its TCR templates assayed. Sequenced by immunoSEQ multiplex PCR; TCRdb stores in-frame clones only, minus some. The sample records about 82,000 clones, over 80% being singletons. Concerning this clone itself: Its antigen is not known.

Germline loops: CDR1 MNHEY, CDR2 SVGAGI. Trimming left V 6 bases short and J 0 bases short, with 9 bases between. CDR3 length: 14 residues. This chain links TRBV6-5 with TRBJ1-3; D might be TRBD1 (6 bases). This receptor was identified in a human donor in good health. The specimen sequenced was Tregs sorted from blood. CDR3 sequence: CASSRTVSGNTIYF. CDR3 DNA: TGTGCCAGCAGCAGGACAGTCTCTGGAAACACCATATATTTT.